Below are 18 T cell receptor beta chains sequenced from a single sample in a study of hypomethylating agent response in myelodysplastic syndrome (dated by TCRdb to 2020 to 2023). Library preparation used the immunoSEQ multiplex PCR assay. The immuneACCESS repertoire file appears here via TCRdb, limited to in-frame rearrangements. These files lack a portion of the clones; in checked studies, under half of the deficit traces to unresolved V genes, and the cause of the others is not known. Recorded for this sample are 5,800 or so clones; 70% to 90% of them occurred a single time. Together, the top ten hold over 20% of the sample. The sample here was bone marrow, taken before or after starting hypomethylating agent treatment for myelodysplastic syndrome (not recorded which). Receptors originate from a human donor with myelodysplastic syndrome.

This clone occurred once. The rearrangement joins TRBV5-5 to TRBJ2-7; D unclear. The V end was cut by 0 bases, the J end by 0 bases, with 4 bases between. Germline values: CDR1 SGHKS, CDR2 YYEKEE (reference sequence). CDR3 length equals 13 residues. Here the CDR3 DNA reads TGTGCCAGCAGCTTGGTAAGCTCCTACGAGCAGTACTTC. Amino acid sequence: CASSLVSSYEQYF.

A few counts support this clone. This chain joins TRBV5-4 and TRBJ2-1; D tentatively reads TRBD1 or TRBD2 (5 bases each). Germline V gene lookup returns CDR1 SGHNT and CDR2 YYREEE (reference sequence). The length of the CDR3 is 14 residues. The germline V and J ends were trimmed by 0 bases and 5 bases, with 9 bases remaining between them. The CDR3 sequence is CASSLGQRNNEQFF. CDR3 bases: TGTGCCAGCAGCTTGGGACAGCGGAACAATGAGCAGTTCTTC.

This clone showed up just once. The chain links TRBV15 to TRBJ1-1; D perhaps matches TRBD1 (5 bases). This CDR3 comprises 15 residues. The germline gives CDR1 LNHNV, CDR2 YYDKDF (reference sequence). V shed 5 bases and J shed 4 bases, with 17 bases lying between them. Written as DNA, the CDR3 is TGTGCCACCAGCCCCGTGGGGTGGGACCGCACTGAAGCTTTCTTT. It yields the protein CATSPVGWDRTEAFF.

This rearrangement joins TRBV5-1 to TRBJ1-1; TRBD1 might be the D (5 bases). Per germline, CDR1 SGHRS and CDR2 YFSETQ. The CDR3 covers 15 residues. V lost 4 bases, J lost 1 base, and 14 bases lay in between. This CDR3 reads CASSGWGRGNTEAFF. The CDR3 DNA reads TGCGCCAGCAGCGGGTGGGGCCGAGGGAACACTGAAGCTTTCTTT.

In its sample, this clone ranks as large. The same CDR3 can be traced to other DNA sequences in this sample. The chain has TRBV6-1 and TRBJ1-2; D gene unclear. The V end was cut by 2 bases, the J end by 2 bases, with 6 bases between. This CDR3 comprises 13 residues. Germline lookup yields CDR1 MNHNS and CDR2 SASEGT. CDR3 residues: CASSERKNYGYTF. CDR3 nucleotides: TGTGCCAGCAGTGAACGGAAGAACTATGGCTACACCTTC.

The chain links TRBV6-1 to TRBJ2-7; 14 nucleotides agree with TRBD2. Germline assignment: CDR1 MNHNS and CDR2 SASEGT. J was trimmed by 6 bases and V by 4 bases; bases with no gene match: 2. This CDR3 has 14 residues. The chain's CDR3 is CASSAGLAGVEQYF. DNA of the CDR3: TGTGCCAGCAGTGCGGGACTAGCGGGAGTCGAGCAGTACTTC.

Worth noting for this clone: At one end the junction does not follow the germline gene, possibly because of a read error. This chain connects TRBV5-3 to TRBJ1-2; 10 bases agree with TRBD1. TRBV5-3 qualifies as an ORF whose function is uncertain. The CDR3 runs 14 residues. The CDR3, as DNA: TGTGCCAGCAGCTCCTCCGGGACAGGGGAAGGCTACACCTTC. Its protein product is CASSSSGTGEGYTF.

The J gene is TRBJ2-1, the V gene TRBV27; the D is unclear. The germline gives CDR1 MNHEY, CDR2 SMNVEV (reference sequence). This CDR3 has 16 amino acids. V was cut by 6 bases and J by 0 bases, with 15 bases left in between. CDR3 amino acids: CASSRSIRGSYNEQFF. The CDR3 coding sequence is TGTGCCAGCAGCCGATCTATCCGCGGCTCCTACAATGAGCAGTTCTTC.

V is TRBV4-3 and J is TRBJ1-2, with D perhaps matching TRBD1 (6 bases). The CDR3 loop spans 15 amino acids. Germline V gene data show CDR1 as LGHNA and CDR2 as YSLEER. The ends were cut back, 0 bases at V and 6 bases at J, with 14 bases in the middle. CDR3 sequence (DNA): TGCGCCAGCAGCCAAGATCTGGGGGGGGCGAATGGCTACACCTTC. Protein: CASSQDLGGANGYTF.

The J gene is TRBJ1-1, the V gene TRBV5-1; 11 nucleotides agree with TRBD1. J lost 10 bases, V lost 0 bases, and 14 bases had no gene match. The V gene's germline CDR1 is SGHRS and CDR2 YFSETQ. CDR3 length: 17 residues. The chain's CDR3 is CASSLGPGQGAMVGAFF. CDR3 in DNA: TGCGCCAGCAGCTTGGGCCCTGGACAGGGGGCAATGGTTGGAGCTTTCTTT.

This chain connects TRBV7-3 to TRBJ1-1; the D is unclear. The germline V gene encodes CDR1 SGHTA and CDR2 FQGTGA. This CDR3 has 16 residues. Trimming shortened V by 1 base and J by 6 bases, and 18 bases separated the two germline ends. CDR3 loop: CASSLNGMGLGAEAFF. The CDR3 DNA reads TGTGCCAGCAGCTTAAATGGAATGGGCCTCGGGGCTGAAGCTTTCTTT.

The chain employs TRBV7-6 and TRBJ2-1, with 11 bases aligning to TRBD2. This CDR3 spans 14 amino acids. With V trimmed by 4 bases and J by 8 bases, 4 bases remained unmatched. Germline V gives CDR1 SGHVS, CDR2 FNYEAQ. The CDR3 bases are TGTGCCAGCAGCTCCACTAGCGGGGGTTATGAGCAGTTCTTC. Amino acid sequence: CASSSTSGGYEQFF.

The J gene is TRBJ2-7, the V gene TRBV11-3; tentatively, D is TRBD2 (5 bases). This CDR3 comprises 15 residues. Trimming removed 3 bases at V and 6 bases at J, with 18 bases between. Germline CDR1 and CDR2: SGHNT and YENEEA. CDR3 amino acids: CASSFAWVEGSEQYF. The CDR3 DNA follows: TGTGCCAGCAGCTTCGCGTGGGTTGAGGGTTCCGAGCAGTACTTC.

Only one count was recorded for this clone. The chain links TRBV7-9 to TRBJ2-4; the match to TRBD2 covers 10 bases. This CDR3 is 16 amino acids long. Germline V gene data show CDR1 as SEHNR and CDR2 as FQNEAQ (reference sequence). V shed 5 bases, J shed 1 base, and the junction held 5 bases outside the gene matches. The chain's CDR3 is CASSPTSGLAKNIQYF. DNA of the CDR3: TGTGCCAGCAGCCCGACTAGCGGGCTGGCCAAAAACATTCAGTACTTC.

CDR3 protein: CASSAGTGGFYEQYF. The CDR3 coding sequence is TGTGCCAGCAGCGCAGGGACAGGGGGGTTCTACGAGCAGTACTTC. V and J are TRBV7-6 and TRBJ2-7, with 11 bases identical to TRBD1. V lost 5 bases, J lost 3 bases, and 6 bases stayed unmatched. This CDR3 is 15 amino acids long. Per germline, CDR1 SGHVS and CDR2 FNYEAQ.

The chain has TRBV25-1 and TRBJ1-2; weak D call: TRBD1 (5 bases). Trimming shortened V by 8 bases and J by 8 bases, and 15 bases separated the two germline ends. In germline, CDR1 is MGHDK, CDR2 SYGVNS. The CDR3 runs to 12 residues. The CDR3 spells CASRQDRQGYTF. Written as DNA, the CDR3 is TGTGCCAGCCGCCAGGACCGACAGGGCTACACCTTC.

The chain employs TRBV5-4 and TRBJ2-1; D not resolved. CDR3 length equals 15 residues. Germline loops: CDR1 SGHNT, CDR2 YYREEE (reference sequence). V shed 2 bases and J shed 0 bases, with 9 bases lying between them. DNA of the CDR3: TGTGCCAGCAGCTTTATCCAAGGCTCCTACAATGAGCAGTTCTTC. It specifies CASSFIQGSYNEQFF.

The V and J genes are TRBV28 and TRBJ1-5, with 7 bases aligning to TRBD1. V trimming: 5 bases; J trimming: 3 bases; junction bases outside the gene matches: 4. This CDR3 is built from 14 residues. Germline CDR1 is MDHEN and CDR2 is SYDVKM. The CDR3 sequence: CASSPDRDNQPQHF. CDR3 sequence (DNA): TGTGCCAGCAGTCCAGACAGGGACAATCAGCCCCAGCATTTT. The full variable domain, its missing parts supplied by reference TRBV28 and TRBJ1-5, is DVKVTQSSRYLVKRTGEKVFLECVQDMDHENMFWYRQDPGLGLRLIYFSYDVKMKEKGDIPEGYSVSREKKERFSLILESASTNQTSMYLCASSPDRDNQPQHFGDGTRLSIL.